Following are 14 T cell receptor beta chains from one sample sequenced in a study of PD-1 blockade in mismatch repair-deficient tumors (dated by TCRdb to the late 2010s). Library preparation used the immunoSEQ multiplex PCR assay. TCRdb provides this immuneACCESS table in a form limited to in-frame rearrangements. Some clones are lacking; in checked studies, under half of them reflect an unresolved V gene, and why the rest are absent is not known. This sample is represented by around 130,000 clones; approximately 91% of them were singletons. Jointly, the top ten make up approximately 12% of the sample. The sample in question was peripheral blood, obtained just under 74 weeks after starting pembrolizumab. The receptors here all came from an adult with mismatch repair-deficient cancer.

This chain links TRBV11-2 with TRBJ2-3; 7 positions match TRBD2. J was trimmed by 0 bases and V by 1 base; bases with no gene match: 7. There are 17 residues in the CDR3. The germline CDR1 and CDR2 sequences are SGHAT and FQNNGV. CDR3 loop: CASSLVKAGTSTDTQYF. CDR3 DNA sequence: TGTGCCAGCAGCTTAGTTAAAGCGGGGACCAGCACAGATACGCAGTATTTT.

The chain couples TRBV6-6 to TRBJ1-1; the D is unclear. The CDR3 extends over 14 amino acids. With 2 bases removed from V and 5 bases from J, the gap between germline ends came to 12 bases. CDR1 is MNHNY, CDR2 SVGAGI, per germline (reference sequence). CDR3 loop: CASSYLVGGTEAFF. In DNA, the CDR3 is TGTGCCAGCAGTTACCTCGTTGGAGGGACTGAAGCTTTCTTT.

This chain links TRBV9 with TRBJ2-7, with TRBD2 identical over 8 bases. The CDR3 is 15 amino acids. After removal of 0 bases from V and 2 bases from J, the junction contained 4 bases not matched to a gene. CDR1 is SGDLS, CDR2 YYNGEE, per germline. The CDR3 spells CASSVDGGRTYEQYF. The CDR3 DNA sequence: TGTGCCAGCAGCGTAGATGGCGGGAGGACCTACGAGCAGTACTTC.

The chain employs TRBV27 and TRBJ2-3, with 7 positions matching TRBD2. Germline V gene sequence: CDR1 MNHEY, CDR2 SMNVEV (reference sequence). CDR3 length equals 15 residues. Trimming at V came to 5 bases and at J to 0 bases, leaving 5 bases not matched to a gene. The DNA for the CDR3 is TGTGCCAGCAGTATGGGGGGGATAAGCACAGATACGCAGTATTTT. Translated, it gives CASSMGGISTDTQYF.

The genes are TRBV19 and TRBJ1-5, with 7 nucleotides matching TRBD1. Per the germline V gene, CDR1 is LNHDA and CDR2 is SQIVND (reference sequence). The CDR3 length is 17 residues. V lost 5 bases, J lost 1 base, and 11 bases stayed unmatched. DNA for the CDR3: TGTGCCAGTAGTGATCCCCACAGGGGAGTGAGCAATCAGCCCCAGCATTTT. The encoded protein is CASSDPHRGVSNQPQHF. The full variable domain, with the rest looked up from reference TRBV19 and TRBJ1-5, is DGGITQSPKYLFRKEGQNVTLSCEQNLNHDAMYWYRQDPGQGLRLIYYSQIVNDFQKGDIAEGYSVSREKKESFPLTVTSAQKNPTAFYLCASSDPHRGVSNQPQHFGDGTRLSIL.

V gene TRBV11-2 combines with J gene TRBJ2-7; D assignment may be TRBD1 or TRBD2 (5 bases each). This CDR3 has 16 residues. Germline CDR1 SGHAT, CDR2 FQNNGV. The germline V and J ends were trimmed by 3 bases and 5 bases, with 20 bases remaining between them. CDR3 region: CASSFQGELGIHEQYF. The CDR3, as DNA: TGTGCCAGCAGCTTCCAGGGCGAACTAGGTATTCACGAGCAGTACTTC.

The rearrangement joins TRBV28 to TRBJ2-7, with 10 bases aligning to TRBD2. CDR3 length equals 16 residues. Trimming took 6 bases from V and 3 from J; bases not matched to a gene: 11. From germline, CDR1 is MDHEN and CDR2 SYDVKM. This CDR3 reads CASSTHRTSGNYEQYF. The CDR3 DNA sequence: TGTGCCAGCAGCACACACAGGACTAGCGGCAACTACGAGCAGTACTTC.

To note about this clone: The sample has other DNA sequences that encode this CDR3 too. V and J are TRBV29-1 and TRBJ2-7; 10 bases line up with TRBD1. J gave up 2 bases and V 4 bases, and 5 bases lay outside the gene matches. From germline, CDR1 is SQVTM and CDR2 ANQGSEA. The CDR3 extends over 14 amino acids. DNA of the CDR3: TGCAGCGTTGCTGGACAGGGGGTTGCCTACGAGCAGTACTTC. Protein product: CSVAGQGVAYEQYF.

This clone was observed a handful of times. The rearrangement joins TRBV25-1 to TRBJ1-2; maybe TRBD1 (5 bases). CDR1 is MGHDK and CDR2 is SYGVNS in the germline V gene. Trimming took off 3 bases at V and 3 bases at J, with 14 bases between the two ends. The CDR3 spans 15 residues. The CDR3 sequence is CASSDTTGADYGYTF. As DNA, the CDR3 is TGTGCCAGCAGTGATACTACAGGAGCGGACTATGGCTACACCTTC.

On this clone itself: The DNA is left out, because the CDR3 cannot be placed on it with certainty; the CDR3 is given as TCRdb lists it. V is TRBV27 and J is TRBJ2-7; no DNA check was done on the table's D call, TRBD1. With termini counted, the CDR3 has 14 amino acids. Per germline, CDR1 MNHEY and CDR2 SMNVEV (reference sequence). The CDR3: CASSSSTGPREQYF.

V and J are TRBV7-8 and TRBJ2-7; D possibly corresponds to TRBD1 (6 bases). The CDR3 sequence is 12 residues long. The V gene's germline CDR1 is SGHVS and CDR2 FQNEAQ. V shed 4 bases and J shed 6 bases, with 10 bases lying between them. The chain's CDR3 is CASSYRVSEQYF. CDR3 coding DNA: TGTGCCAGCAGCTACAGGGTTTCCGAGCAGTACTTC.

V gene TRBV5-1 combines with J gene TRBJ2-3, with D unresolved. V lost 3 bases and J lost 4, with 6 bases in between. Germline CDR1 and CDR2: SGHRS and YFSETQ. There are 12 residues in the CDR3. This CDR3 reads CASSYRADTQYF. CDR3 bases: TGCGCCAGCAGCTATCGGGCAGATACGCAGTATTTT.

The chain links TRBV12-5 to TRBJ1-4; maybe TRBD1 (6 bases). There are 14 residues in the CDR3. The V end was cut by 3 bases, the J end by 7 bases, with 12 bases between. From germline, CDR1 is LGHNT and CDR2 FRNRAP. DNA of the CDR3: TGTGCTAGTGGTTTTCAAGACAGGTTTGAAAAACTGTTTTTT. It is translated as CASGFQDRFEKLFF.

This sequence joins TRBV30 and TRBJ1-2; D is unresolved. With 2 bases removed from V and 5 bases from J, the gap between germline ends came to 9 bases. CDR1 is GTSNPN and CDR2 is SVGIG in the germline V gene (reference sequence). The CDR3 runs 12 residues. As DNA, the CDR3 is TGTGCCTGGAGTTCGGGTGGATATGGCTACACCTTC. Translating it yields CAWSSGGYGYTF.